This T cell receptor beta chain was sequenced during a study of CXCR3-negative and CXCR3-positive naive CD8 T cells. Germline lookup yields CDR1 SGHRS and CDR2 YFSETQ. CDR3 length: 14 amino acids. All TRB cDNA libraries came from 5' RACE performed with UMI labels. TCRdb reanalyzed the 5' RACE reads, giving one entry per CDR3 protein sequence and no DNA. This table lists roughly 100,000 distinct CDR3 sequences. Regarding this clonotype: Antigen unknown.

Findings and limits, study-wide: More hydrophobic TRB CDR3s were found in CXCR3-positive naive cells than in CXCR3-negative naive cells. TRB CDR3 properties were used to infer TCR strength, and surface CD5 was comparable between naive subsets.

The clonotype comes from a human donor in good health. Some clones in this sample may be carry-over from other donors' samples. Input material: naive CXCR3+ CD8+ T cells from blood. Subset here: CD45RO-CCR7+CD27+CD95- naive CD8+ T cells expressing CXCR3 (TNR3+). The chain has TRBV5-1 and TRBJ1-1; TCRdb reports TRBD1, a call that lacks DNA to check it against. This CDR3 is CASSPLTGGEGAFF.